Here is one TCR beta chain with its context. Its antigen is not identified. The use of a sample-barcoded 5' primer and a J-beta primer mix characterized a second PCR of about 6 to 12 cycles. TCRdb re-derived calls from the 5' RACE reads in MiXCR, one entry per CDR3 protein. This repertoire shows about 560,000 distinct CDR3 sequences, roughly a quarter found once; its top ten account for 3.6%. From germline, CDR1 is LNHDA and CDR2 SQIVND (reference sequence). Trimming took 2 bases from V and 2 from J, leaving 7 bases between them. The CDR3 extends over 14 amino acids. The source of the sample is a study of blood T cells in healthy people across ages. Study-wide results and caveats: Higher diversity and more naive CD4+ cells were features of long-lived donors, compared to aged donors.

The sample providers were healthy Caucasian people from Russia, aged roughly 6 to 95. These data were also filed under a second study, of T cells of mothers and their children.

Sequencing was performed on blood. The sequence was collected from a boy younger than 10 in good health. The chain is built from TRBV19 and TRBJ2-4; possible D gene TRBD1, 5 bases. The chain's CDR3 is CASSIQGTKNIQYF. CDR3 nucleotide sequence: TGTGCCAGTAGTATACAGGGAACCAAAAACATTCAGTACTTC.